Listed below are T cell receptor beta chains from one sample, sequenced in a study of beta chain features in type 1 diabetes. Some clones are missing from TCRdb's copy, which holds only in-frame ones; the method was immunoSEQ multiplex PCR. The repertoire holds about 40,000 clones, with approximately 49% as singletons. The source material was central memory CD4+ T cells from blood. The origin of the receptors is a woman aged 18-30 years in good health. Both conserved end residues are part of each CDR3. A D gene is named only where the DNA matches it firmly. The size of a clone is reported for some rows only, either as once, few or many, or as a class for expanded clones.

v_gene	d_gene	j_gene	abundance	CDR3nt	CDR3aa
TRBV28	TRBD1	TRBJ1-5	few	TGTGCCAGCAGTACCCCGGACAGGGGAGGCAATCAGCCCCAGCATTTT	CASSTPDRGGNQPQHF
TRBV29-1	NA	TRBJ1-4	NA	TGCAGCGTCCGCCGCACTCCCGGGGCTAATGAAAAACTGTTTTTT	CSVRRTPGANEKLFF
TRBV7-3	NA	TRBJ1-2	NA	TGTGCCAGCAGCTTACAAGGGAGTGGCTACACCTTC	CASSLQGSGYTF
TRBV7-9	NA	TRBJ2-5	NA	TGTGCCAGCAGCTTAGACAGGGTTGTGGAGACCCAGTACTTC	CASSLDRVVETQYF
TRBV30	NA	TRBJ2-7	few	TGTGCCTGGGCGGGGACCGAGCAGTACTTC	CAWAGTEQYF
TRBV6-5	NA	TRBJ2-7	NA	TGTGCCAGCAGTTACGGACAGTTCGAGCAGTACTTC	CASSYGQFEQYF
TRBV7-9	TRBD1	TRBJ2-7	medium-sized	TGTGCCAGCAGCCAGGTGGACAGGGGTTTCTACGAGCAGTACTTC	CASSQVDRGFYEQYF
TRBV5-1	NA	TRBJ2-3	NA	TGCGCCAGCAGCGTGGAGGCTAGAGGAGATACGCAGTATTTT	CASSVEARGDTQYF
TRBV19	TRBD2	TRBJ2-7	few	TGTGCCAGTAGCGCGGGAGGGCCCTACGAGCAGTACTTC	CASSAGGPYEQYF
TRBV5-1	NA	TRBJ1-4	NA	TGCGCCAGCAGCTTGGCAGGGACTAATGAAAAACTGTTTTTT	CASSLAGTNEKLFF
TRBV9	NA	TRBJ2-2	NA	TGTGCCAGCAGGGGGCAGGGAGGCACCGGGGAGCTGTTTTTT	CASRGQGGTGELFF
TRBV5-1	TRBD1	TRBJ2-3	many	TGCGCCAGCACCCCGGCGGGCAGGGGGAGCACAGATACGCAGTATTTT	CASTPAGRGSTDTQYF
TRBV6-5	TRBD1	TRBJ2-7	NA	TGTGCCAGCAGTCGGACAGGGTGGGACTACGAGCAGTACTTC	CASSRTGWDYEQYF
TRBV9	TRBD2	TRBJ2-1	NA	TGTGCCAGCAGCGCTGGCGGGACTAGCCACTACAATGAGCAGTTCTTC	CASSAGGTSHYNEQFF
TRBV7-2	NA	TRBJ2-7	NA	TGTGCCAGCAGCTTGCAAGGGGGCGAGCAGTACTTC	CASSLQGGEQYF
TRBV5-1	NA	TRBJ2-1	few	TGCGCCAGCAGCTTTGGGGCCGGGAATGAGCAGTTCTTC	CASSFGAGNEQFF
TRBV6-1	NA	TRBJ2-6	few	TGTGCCAGCAGTGAACGCTTCGGACAGTCTGGGGCCAACGTCCTGACTTTC	CASSERFGQSGANVLTF
TRBV29-1	TRBD1	TRBJ1-2	few	TGCAGCGTTGAGATTGGTTTGGACAGGGGTCATGGCTACACCTTC	CSVEIGLDRGHGYTF
TRBV5-1	TRBD1	TRBJ1-1	few	TGCGCCAGCAGCTTGCTGGGGACAGGGGTTACTGAAGCTTTCTTT	CASSLLGTGVTEAFF
TRBV19	TRBD2	TRBJ2-2	few	TGTGCCAGTAGTTTGTCCGGGACTAGCGGGACCGGGGAGCTGTTTTTT	CASSLSGTSGTGELFF
TRBV6-1	TRBD1	TRBJ2-1	NA	TGTGCCAGCACCTCGACCCGGACAGGAGCACATGAGCAGTTCTTC	CASTSTRTGAHEQFF
TRBV2	TRBD2	TRBJ2-1	NA	TGTGCCAGCAGCCGCACCGCCAGCGGGAGGGCCAATGAGCAGTTCTTC	CASSRTASGRANEQFF
TRBV30	NA	TRBJ1-1	NA	TGTGCCTGGAGTGTAGGCCAGGGGTACACTGAAGCTTTCTTT	CAWSVGQGYTEAFF
TRBV2	NA	TRBJ2-1	NA	TGTGCCAGCAGCGAAACAGGGGGGGAATACAATGAGCAGTTCTTC	CASSETGGEYNEQFF
TRBV11-2	NA	TRBJ2-3	few	TGTGCCAGCAGCTTAGATCTAGTAGGATTCAACACAGATACGCAGTATTTT	CASSLDLVGFNTDTQYF
TRBV9	TRBD2	TRBJ2-5	NA	TGTGCCAGCAGCCCTACTGGGACTAGGGGAGAGACCCAGTACTTC	CASSPTGTRGETQYF
TRBV6-1	NA	TRBJ2-1	NA	TGTGCCGGCAGTATAAGCAGTTCGGGAGAGCAGTTCTTC	CAGSISSSGEQFF
TRBV7-2	NA	TRBJ1-5	NA	TGTGCCAGCAGCTTAGCGGGGGGACCGAATCAGCCCCAGCATTTT	CASSLAGGPNQPQHF
TRBV5-1	NA	TRBJ1-1	NA	TGCGCCAGCAGCTCTGGACAGTTGGGCACTGAAGCTTTCTTT	CASSSGQLGTEAFF
TRBV30	TRBD1	TRBJ2-7	NA	TGTGCCTGGAGTGTAACCGGGACAGGGAACTACGAGCAGTACTTC	CAWSVTGTGNYEQYF
TRBV30	NA	TRBJ1-4	NA	TGTGCCTGGAGTTGGCTTAACGGGGATGAAAAACTGTTTTTT	CAWSWLNGDEKLFF
TRBV7-6	TRBD2	TRBJ2-1	NA	TGTGCCAGCAGCTTAGGTAGCGGGAGCTACAATGAGCAGTTCTTC	CASSLGSGSYNEQFF
TRBV5-8	NA	TRBJ1-5	once	TGTGCCAGCAGCTTGGTGGGACACGTTGGCAATCAGCCCCAGCATTTT	CASSLVGHVGNQPQHF
TRBV11-2	TRBD1	TRBJ2-1	few	TGTGCCAGCAGCTCAGACAGGGATGGTGAGCAGTTCTTC	CASSSDRDGEQFF
TRBV30	NA	TRBJ1-3	NA	TGTGCCTGGAGTGTACTTGGCAGGGGCTCTGGAAACACCATATATTTT	CAWSVLGRGSGNTIYF
TRBV10-3	TRBD1	TRBJ1-1	NA	TGTGCCATCACCCAAACAGGGGACACTGAAGCTTTCTTT	CAITQTGDTEAFF
TRBV5-6	TRBD1	TRBJ1-3	few	TGTGCCAGCAGCGAACAGGGGCGATTCCCTGGAAACACCATATATTTT	CASSEQGRFPGNTIYF
TRBV27	NA	TRBJ1-5	NA	TGTGCCAGCAGTCCGTCGACAGACCGGCCCCAGCATTTT	CASSPSTDRPQHF
TRBV29-1	NA	TRBJ2-7	few	TGCAGCGTTGAACGGGACTCCGGATACTACGAGCAGTACTTC	CSVERDSGYYEQYF
TRBV18	TRBD2	TRBJ2-5	NA	TGTGCCAGCTCACAGATAGCGGGTGGACAAGAGACCCAGTACTTC	CASSQIAGGQETQYF
TRBV9	TRBD1	TRBJ1-1	NA	TGTGCCAGCAGCGTAAGGGACAGGAGCAACACTGAAGCTTTCTTT	CASSVRDRSNTEAFF
TRBV7-3	TRBD1	TRBJ1-2	NA	TGTGCCAGCAGCTTGGGGACAGGGATGGGCTACACCTTC	CASSLGTGMGYTF
TRBV12-5	TRBD2	TRBJ2-2	NA	TGTGCTAGTGGTTTGGTACTCAGACTAGCGGGAGGGTCGGGCACCGGGGAGCTGTTTTTT	CASGLVLRLAGGSGTGELFF
TRBV7-2	NA	TRBJ2-7	few	TGTGCCAGCAGCCAAGAAGCACGGGGGTCCTACGAGCAGTACTTC	CASSQEARGSYEQYF
TRBV5-1	TRBD1	TRBJ2-5	NA	TGCGCCAGCAGCTCGACGACAGGGGGACGGGAGACCCAGTACTTC	CASSSTTGGRETQYF
TRBV30	TRBD1	TRBJ2-4	NA	TGTGCCTGGCAAGACAGGGTTATTAGAAACATTCAGTACTTC	CAWQDRVIRNIQYF
TRBV7-6	NA	TRBJ2-1	NA	TGTGCCAGCAGCTTAGGGCAAGATGAGCAGTTCTTC	CASSLGQDEQFF
TRBV18	NA	TRBJ2-3	NA	TGTGCCAGCTCACCAGGTACCGGGATGTATACGCAGTATTTT	CASSPGTGMYTQYF
TRBV7-3	NA	TRBJ1-1	few	TGTGCCAGCAGCTCCTCCCTGGGTAAGGGGGGGACTACTGAAGCTTTCTTT	CASSSSLGKGGTTEAFF
TRBV20-1	TRBD1	TRBJ2-7	NA	TGCAGTGCTAGAGCGGGACAGAAGGAGTACTTC	CSARAGQKEYF
TRBV9	NA	TRBJ1-1	NA	TGTGCCAGCACAAGGGGGGGGTCCATGAACACTGAAGCTTTCTTT	CASTRGGSMNTEAFF
TRBV6-1	NA	TRBJ2-2	NA	TGTGCCACCCGCAGGGAGAACACCGGGGAGCTGTTTTTT	CATRRENTGELFF
TRBV7-9	TRBD2	TRBJ2-1	NA	TGTGCCAGCAGCCCGCGAGGACTAGCGGGGTACAATGAGCAGTTCTTC	CASSPRGLAGYNEQFF
TRBV30	NA	TRBJ1-2	few	TGTGCCTGGAGTGCGACAGTGAGGGCGGGAGGCTATGGCTACACCTTC	CAWSATVRAGGYGYTF